Listed here are 31 T cell receptor beta chains from one sample, sequenced in a study of T cell responses to AZD1222 COVID-19 vaccine. Data came from immunoSEQ multiplex PCR; TCRdb stores just in-frame clones and leaves some out. This sample has 35,000 to 55,000 clones, with around three quarters found just once. The source material was peripheral blood, sampled 28 days after the second dose of the MenACWY control vaccine. The receptor source for this set is an adult who received the MenACWY meningococcal vaccine as a control.

This clone was detected a few times. V is TRBV12-3 or TRBV12-4 and J is TRBJ2-7; no clear D gene. The CDR3 covers 11 residues. V gave up 6 bases and J gave up 0 bases, with 3 bases separating them. Here the CDR3 reads CASSNSYEQYV. DNA of the CDR3: TGTGCCAGCAGCAACTCCTACGAGCAGTACGTC.

The rearrangement links TRBV12-3 or TRBV12-4 to TRBJ1-5; unclear D gene. V gave up 1 base and J gave up 6 bases, with 4 bases separating them. This CDR3 region has 12 residues. This chain's CDR3 is CASSLVSQPQHF. For the CDR3, the DNA is TGTGCCAGCAGTTTAGTTAGTCAGCCCCAGCATTTT.

The V gene is TRBV5-6, the J gene TRBJ1-5, with D possibly TRBD1 on 5 matching bases. CDR3 size: 14 residues. The germline V gene encodes CDR1 SGHDT and CDR2 YYEEEE. Trimming stripped 0 bases from V and 11 bases from J, with 15 bases between. The CDR3 reads CASSLGQRGGAQHF. CDR3 DNA: TGTGCCAGCAGCTTGGGCCAACGCGGAGGGGCCCAGCATTTT.

The sample holds one count of this clone. The CDR3 coding sequence is TGTGCCAGCAGCAGGACTGTGGAGACCCAGTACTTC. Translated, it gives CASSRTVETQYF. The chain is built from TRBV12-3 or TRBV12-4 and TRBJ2-5, with D possibly being TRBD2 (5 bases). V lost 6 bases and J 5 bases, leaving 10 bases between the germline ends. This CDR3 has 12 residues.

The chain joins TRBV5-5 to TRBJ2-7; a possible D gene is TRBD2 (5 bases). This CDR3 has 14 amino acids. The ends were cut back, 0 bases at V and 3 bases at J, with 10 bases in the middle. The germline V gene has CDR1 SGHKS and CDR2 YYEKEE (reference sequence). The CDR3 DNA follows: TGTGCCAGCAGCTTGGGGGAGTTCCACTACGAGCAGTACGTC. It translates to CASSLGEFHYEQYV.

The chain uses TRBV25-1 and TRBJ1-1, with D possibly matching TRBD1 (6 bases). V lost 6 bases and J lost 1, with 15 bases in between. The CDR3 covers 15 residues. CDR1 and CDR2 (germline): MGHDK, SYGVNS. The CDR3 nucleotides are TGTGCCAGCAGGGCGGGGGGACACTGGAACACTGAAGCTTTCTTT. As protein: CASRAGGHWNTEAFF. The full variable domain, in which reference TRBV25-1 and TRBJ1-1 provide the parts outside the CDR3, is EADIYQTPRYLVIGTGKKITLECSQTMGHDKMYWYQQDPGMELHLIHYSYGVNSTEKGDLSSESTVSRIRTEHFPLTLESARPSHTSQYLCASRAGGHWNTEAFFGQGTRLTVV.

V usage is TRBV2 and J usage is TRBJ1-2; tentative D call: TRBD1 (6 bases). V was pared by 2 bases and J by 4 bases, with 8 bases between. Germline assignment: CDR1 SNHLY and CDR2 FYNNEI. This CDR3 is 13 amino acids long. CDR3: CASSETGFYGYTF. The DNA for the CDR3 is TGTGCCAGCAGTGAAACAGGGTTCTATGGCTACACCTTC. The full variable domain, completed using reference TRBV2 and TRBJ1-2, is EPEVTQTPSHQVTQMGQEVILRCVPISNHLYFYWYRQILGQKVEFLVSFYNNEISEKSEIFDDQFSVERPDGSNFTLKIRSTKLEDSAMYFCASSETGFYGYTFGSGTRLTVV.

In its sample, this clone ranks as medium-sized. The DNA of the CDR3 is TGTGCCAGCAGCCCTCAATCCGTCGGGGAGCTGTTTTTT. Translating gives CASSPQSVGELFF. V gene TRBV7-2 combines with J gene TRBJ2-2; no clear D gene. The V and J ends lost 5 bases and 7 bases respectively, with 11 bases between them. The CDR3 has 13 amino acids. CDR1 and CDR2 (germline): SGHTA, FQGNSA. The variable domain in full, completed from reference TRBV7-2 and TRBJ2-2, reads GAGVSQSPSNKVTEKGKDVELRCDPISGHTALYWYRQSLGQGLEFLIYFQGNSAPDKSGLPSDRFSAERTGGSVSTLTIQRTQQEDSAVYLCASSPQSVGELFFGEGSRLTVL.

The rearrangement joins TRBV18 to TRBJ1-2, with D possibly matching TRBD1 (5 bases). Trimming took 0 bases from V and 1 from J, leaving 9 bases between them. From germline, CDR1 is KGHSH and CDR2 LQKENI. CDR3 length equals 15 residues. DNA for the CDR3: TGTGCCAGCTCACCACCAGACAGCTATAACTATGGCTACACCTTC. It specifies CASSPPDSYNYGYTF.

The chain couples TRBV5-1 to TRBJ2-5; D possibly corresponds to TRBD2 (6 bases). V dropped 1 base and J dropped 4 bases, with 11 bases sitting between them. The germline V gene encodes CDR1 SGHRS and CDR2 YFSETQ. The CDR3 runs 14 residues. The DNA of the CDR3 is TGCGCCAGCAGCTTGCGGGACGGGGGAGAGACCCAGTACTTC. It encodes CASSLRDGGETQYF. Supplemented by reference TRBV5-1 and TRBJ2-5, the full variable domain reads KAGVTQTPRYLIKTRGQQVTLSCSPISGHRSVSWYQQTPGQGLQFLFEYFSETQRNKGNFPGRFSGRQFSNSRSEMNVSTLELGDSALYLCASSLRDGGETQYFGPGTRLLVL.

This clone was seen a single time. J is TRBJ2-3 and V is TRBV6-1; 9 bases match TRBD1. The junction had 4 bases not matched to a gene; V was cut back by 3 bases and J by 3 bases. The CDR3 runs to 15 residues. Germline V gene data show CDR1 as MNHNS and CDR2 as SASEGT. CDR3 protein: CASSDRTGVTDTQYF. CDR3 nucleotides: TGTGCCAGCAGTGATAGGACAGGGGTTACAGATACGCAGTATTTT.

This rearrangement joins TRBV6-6 to TRBJ2-1; unclear D gene. The CDR3 runs to 12 residues. Germline CDR1 reads MNHNY; CDR2 reads SVGAGI (reference sequence). The ends were cut back, 6 bases at V and 4 bases at J, with 7 bases in the middle. CDR3 DNA: TGTGCCAGCAGGGAAAGTTACAATGAGCAGTTCTTC. This sequence encodes CASRESYNEQFF.

V usage is TRBV24-1 and J usage is TRBJ2-3; D call uncertain. This CDR3 region has 14 residues. V was cut by 4 bases and J by 0 bases, with 7 bases left in between. Germline assignment: CDR1 KGHDR and CDR2 SFDVKD. CDR3 DNA: TGTGCCACCAGTGACTTACGGAGCACAGATACGCAGTATTTT. Residues: CATSDLRSTDTQYF.

By its share, this clone is medium-sized (0.01 to 0.1%). The same CDR3 arises from other DNA sequences in this sample as well. V and J are TRBV27 and TRBJ2-1, with 10 bases matching TRBD2. This CDR3 has 15 residues. J gave up 6 bases and V 6 bases, and 8 bases lay outside the gene matches. Per germline, CDR1 MNHEY and CDR2 SMNVEV (reference sequence). The CDR3 DNA follows: TGTGCCAGCAGGGTGAGCGGGAGGGCCATCAATGAGCAGTTCTTC. This gives the protein CASRVSGRAINEQFF.

The CDR3 coding sequence is TGTGCCAGCAGTCCCCGGGGGGGACCGGACACTGAAGCTTTCTTT. This gives the protein CASSPRGGPDTEAFF. The rearrangement joins TRBV6-1 to TRBJ1-1; a possible D gene is TRBD1 (5 bases). The CDR3 sequence is 15 residues long. Trimming left V 5 bases short and J 3 bases short, with 16 bases between. The germline CDR1 and CDR2 sequences are MNHNS and SASEGT.

The rearrangement joins TRBV19 to TRBJ2-7, with TRBD1 identical over 9 bases. CDR1 LNHDA and CDR2 SQIVND come from the germline V gene (reference sequence). CDR3 length: 17 amino acids. Unmatched junction bases numbered 15, after V lost 5 bases and J lost 4 bases. The CDR3 region has the DNA TGTGCCAGTAGTCCGAGGGATGACAGGGGGTGGGCATACGAGCAGTACTTC. Translated: CASSPRDDRGWAYEQYF.

Sample share makes this clone medium-sized. The same CDR3 can be traced to other DNA sequences in this sample. CDR3 amino acids: CSVLRGSGGADIQYF. The CDR3 region has the DNA TGCAGCGTTCTCCGGGGTAGCGGGGGGGCGGACATTCAGTACTTC. The V gene is TRBV29-1, the J gene TRBJ2-4, with TRBD2 matching over 11 bases. Germline CDR1 reads SQVTM; CDR2 reads ANQGSEA. The junction had 11 bases not matched to a gene; V was cut back by 5 bases and J by 8 bases. This CDR3 comprises 15 residues.

The chain carries TRBV18 and TRBJ1-2; D is undetermined. This CDR3 is built from 16 residues. Germline V CDR1 and CDR2: KGHSH, LQKENI. V dropped 4 bases and J dropped 3 bases, with 18 bases sitting between them. The CDR3 nucleotides are TGTGCCAGCTCACAGCAAAGTAGACGGCCAGACTATGGCTACACCTTC. Amino acids: CASSQQSRRPDYGYTF.

This chain joins TRBV6-6 and TRBJ1-6; 9 nucleotides agree with TRBD1. Trimming at V came to 6 bases and at J to 7 bases, leaving 4 bases not matched to a gene. This CDR3 comprises 14 residues. Looked up from germline, CDR1 is MNHNY and CDR2 is SVGAGI (reference sequence). The CDR3, as DNA: TGTGCCAGCAGGACAGGGGGTAAAAATTCACCCCTCCACTTT. It translates to CASRTGGKNSPLHF.

J is TRBJ2-7 and V is TRBV5-4; 8 bases are a match to TRBD2. This CDR3 has 14 residues. With 3 bases clipped from V and 5 bases from J, the junction kept 7 bases outside the gene matches. From germline, CDR1 is SGHNT and CDR2 YYREEE (reference sequence). The CDR3 DNA sequence: TGTGCCAGCAGCTCGGGACTAGTTGTCGACGAGCAGTACTTC. This translates into CASSSGLVVDEQYF.

The chain couples TRBV5-1 to TRBJ1-4; D might be TRBD1 (5 bases). V lost 3 bases and J lost 7, with 13 bases in between. Germline V gene lookup returns CDR1 SGHRS and CDR2 YFSETQ. The CDR3 length is 14 residues. DNA for the CDR3: TGCGCCAGCAGCTCAACTGGGGGGTCTGAAAAACTGTTTTTT. This gives the protein CASSSTGGSEKLFF.

J is TRBJ1-1 and V is TRBV6-5, with D unclear. V was trimmed by 8 bases and J by 0 bases, leaving 13 bases between them. The CDR3 length is 14 residues. Germline assignment: CDR1 MNHEY and CDR2 SVGAGI. DNA for the CDR3: TGTGCCAGCCGATTCAGGACTCTGAACACTGAAGCTTTCTTT. Translation: CASRFRTLNTEAFF.

The chain links TRBV30 to TRBJ2-1; 7 nucleotides match TRBD2. CDR1 is GTSNPN and CDR2 is SVGIG in the germline V gene (reference sequence). V was pared by 4 bases and J by 7 bases, with 1 base of the junction left unmatched. The CDR3 covers 11 residues. For the CDR3, the DNA is TGTGCCTGGATGGGGGGGAATGAGCAGTTCTTC. It encodes CAWMGGNEQFF. The entire variable domain, with the rest obtained from reference TRBV30 and TRBJ2-1, is as follows: SQTIHQWPATLVQPVGSPLSLECTVEGTSNPNLYWYRQAAGRGLQLLFYSVGIGQISSEVPQNLSASRPQDRQFILSSKKLLLSDSGFYLCAWMGGNEQFFGPGTRLTVL.

The chain has TRBV7-8 and TRBJ2-1; 14 bases map to TRBD2. The CDR3 has 17 residues. Germline V gene data show CDR1 as SGHVS and CDR2 as FQNEAQ. Trimming at V came to 4 bases and at J to 5 bases, leaving 7 bases not matched to a gene. This chain's CDR3 is CASSSRLAGGPHNEQFF. The DNA for the CDR3 is TGTGCCAGCAGCTCACGACTAGCGGGAGGGCCACACAATGAGCAGTTCTTC.

This clone was recorded once. V gene TRBV2 combines with J gene TRBJ1-5; 8 bases agree with TRBD1. Germline V gene sequence: CDR1 SNHLY, CDR2 FYNNEI. The CDR3 covers 14 residues. With 7 bases clipped from V and 4 bases from J, the junction kept 6 bases outside the gene matches. This CDR3 reads CASTIDRGNQPQHF. Here the CDR3 DNA reads TGTGCCAGCACCATAGACAGGGGTAATCAGCCCCAGCATTTT.

This clone was detected only a few times. The chain joins TRBV28 to TRBJ1-6; possibly TRBD1 for D (5 bases). V was cut by 7 bases and J by 16 bases, with 14 bases left in between. This CDR3 contains 11 residues. The V gene's germline CDR1 is MDHEN and CDR2 SYDVKM. Here the CDR3 reads CASTQGMGLHF. The DNA of the CDR3 is TGTGCCAGCACCCAGGGTATGGGGCTCCACTTT. Filled out from reference TRBV28 and TRBJ1-6, the complete variable domain reads DVKVTQSSRYLVKRTGEKVFLECVQDMDHENMFWYRQDPGLGLRLIYFSYDVKMKEKGDIPEGYSVSREKKERFSLILESASTNQTSMYLCASTQGMGLHFGNGTRLTVT.

The chain recombines TRBV5-1 with TRBJ2-4; the D is unclear. Germline V CDR1 and CDR2: SGHRS, YFSETQ. The V end lost 4 bases, the J end lost 2 bases, and 22 bases lay between the germline ends. The CDR3 is 18 amino acids. DNA of the CDR3: TGCGCCAGCAGCCCCCTACCCGGCGAAGGCTGGACCAAAAACATTCAGTACTTC. This encodes CASSPLPGEGWTKNIQYF.

The chain joins TRBV7-8 to TRBJ1-2; D remains ambiguous. With 0 bases removed from V and 3 bases from J, the gap between germline ends came to 2 bases. The CDR3 contains 12 residues. Germline V gene sequence: CDR1 SGHVS, CDR2 FQNEAQ. DNA for the CDR3: TGTGCCAGCAGCTTAGCGGACTATGGCTACACCTTC. It is translated as CASSLADYGYTF. The full variable domain, in which reference TRBV7-8 and TRBJ1-2 provide the parts outside the CDR3, is GAGVSQSPRYKVAKRGQDVALRCDPISGHVSLFWYQQALGQGPEFLTYFQNEAQLDKSGLPSDRFFAERPEGSVSTLKIQRTQQEDSAVYLCASSLADYGYTFGSGTRLTVV.

V gene TRBV2 combines with J gene TRBJ1-6; D unclear. This CDR3 contains 14 residues. Trimming shortened V by 7 bases and J by 7 bases, and 14 bases separated the two germline ends. Germline V CDR1 and CDR2: SNHLY, FYNNEI. CDR3 loop: CASTGLTENSPLHF. CDR3 DNA sequence: TGTGCCAGCACTGGACTCACTGAGAATTCACCCCTCCACTTT.

The CDR3 spells CASSGGPLANDFSNTGELFF. CDR3 in DNA: TGCGCCAGCAGTGGGGGGCCCCTAGCGAATGACTTCTCGAACACCGGGGAGCTGTTTTTT. The chain employs TRBV10-1 and TRBJ2-2; perhaps D is TRBD1 or TRBD2 (6 bases each). This CDR3 contains 20 residues. Germline CDR1 WNHNN, CDR2 SYGVQD (reference sequence). Between the trimmed V and J ends, which lost 4 bases and 0 bases, there was a span of 24 bases.

The rearrangement uses TRBV2 and TRBJ2-3, with 8 bases lining up with TRBD1. Unmatched junction bases numbered 7, after V lost 5 bases and J lost 3 bases. Germline values: CDR1 SNHLY, CDR2 FYNNEI. The CDR3 has 15 residues. CDR3 residues: CASSRNRGVTDTQYF. CDR3 bases: TGTGCCAGCAGTCGGAACAGGGGGGTAACAGATACGCAGTATTTT.